This TCR beta chain was recovered during a study of blood T cells in healthy people across ages. This clonotype was counted between two and nine times. What it binds is not known. General study results and limits: Per million T cells, TCR beta diversity dropped roughly linearly as age increased.

A J-beta primer mix and a sample-barcoded 5' primer were used in a second PCR of roughly 6 to 11 cycles. TCRdb used MiXCR to reprocess the 5' RACE reads, holding one entry per CDR3 protein. The sample includes under 1,100,000 distinct CDR3 sequences, under 30% of them seen just once. The CDR3 contains 15 residues. Germline V CDR1 and CDR2: LNHDA, SQIVND (reference sequence). V was pared by 1 base and J by 5 bases, with 14 bases between. These data also featured in a second study, about T cells of mothers and their children. That work contributes: The search for persistent microchimeric T cell clones detected none.

Source material: blood. This clonotype originated in a girl between 2 and 10 years old in good health. The chain recombines TRBV19 with TRBJ2-5; no definite D call. As DNA, the CDR3 is TGTGCCAGTAGTATAGGGGCAAATACAGTGGAGACCCAGTACTTC. Protein product: CASSIGANTVETQYF.